The entry that follows covers one T cell receptor (beta chain) sequence. The entry originates in a study of blood T cells in healthy people across ages. The germline V gene encodes CDR1 SGHNT and CDR2 YYREEE (reference sequence). There are 15 residues in the CDR3. V was shortened by 4 bases and J by 4 bases, with 17 bases between the two germline ends. With a J-beta primer mix and a sample-barcoded 5' primer, a second PCR ran roughly 6 to 11 cycles. TCRdb redid the calling of the 5' RACE reads with MiXCR, one entry per CDR3 protein. The sample contains roughly 720,000 distinct CDR3 sequences, roughly 50% of which appear only once.

This sequence joins TRBV5-4 and TRBJ2-5; D remains unclear. The sample was blood. This TCR came from a man at least 80 years old in good health. The CDR3 DNA reads as TGTGCCAGCAGCACCCTCGATTCCCTGGGAGAGACCCAGTACTTC. Translating it yields CASSTLDSLGETQYF.